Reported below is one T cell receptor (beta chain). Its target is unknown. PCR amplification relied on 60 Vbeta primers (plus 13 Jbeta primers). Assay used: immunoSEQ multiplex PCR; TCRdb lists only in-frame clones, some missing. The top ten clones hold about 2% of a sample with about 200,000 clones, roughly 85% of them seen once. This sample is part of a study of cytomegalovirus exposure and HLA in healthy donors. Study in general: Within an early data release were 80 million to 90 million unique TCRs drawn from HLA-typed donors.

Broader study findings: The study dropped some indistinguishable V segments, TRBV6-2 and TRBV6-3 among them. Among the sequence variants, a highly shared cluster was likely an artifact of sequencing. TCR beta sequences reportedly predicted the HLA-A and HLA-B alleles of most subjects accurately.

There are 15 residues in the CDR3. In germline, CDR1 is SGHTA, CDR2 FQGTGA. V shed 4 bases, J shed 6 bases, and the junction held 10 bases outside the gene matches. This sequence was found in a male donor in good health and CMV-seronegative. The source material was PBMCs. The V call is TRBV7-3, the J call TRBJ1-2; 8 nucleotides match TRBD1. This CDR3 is CASSSGTGRINGYTF. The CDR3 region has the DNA TGTGCCAGCAGCTCTGGGACAGGAAGAATTAATGGCTACACCTTC.